This TCR beta chain derives from a study of T cell responses to AZD1222 COVID-19 vaccine. Notes on the study in general: CD4 TCRs linked to vaccination spanned spike, dominating at 160-218 and 743-854. Clonal diversity was possibly underestimated, and white British individuals and females predominated among donors. Seropositive status at baseline applied to only 5 to 7 AZD1222 recipients. After two AZD1222 doses, spike-specific TCR breadth and depth rose versus day 0.

Clones were sequenced by immunoSEQ multiplex PCR, and TCRdb holds only the in-frame ones, with some missing. Found here are about 96,000 clones, approximately 90% of them singletons; the top ten hold around 1.6%. As concerns this clone: The target antigen is unknown.

The sample was peripheral blood, taken on day 0 of AZD1222 vaccination. This sequence was found in an adult in good health.

Written as DNA, the CDR3 is TGTGCCAGCACTTCCTGGGGGACCGGGGAGCTGTTTTTT. This codes for CASTSWGTGELFF. The chain links TRBV27 to TRBJ2-2; D may be TRBD1 or TRBD2 (5 bases each). This CDR3 has 13 residues. Trimming shortened V by 7 bases and J by 5 bases, and 11 bases separated the two germline ends. Germline CDR1 reads MNHEY; CDR2 reads SMNVEV (reference sequence).